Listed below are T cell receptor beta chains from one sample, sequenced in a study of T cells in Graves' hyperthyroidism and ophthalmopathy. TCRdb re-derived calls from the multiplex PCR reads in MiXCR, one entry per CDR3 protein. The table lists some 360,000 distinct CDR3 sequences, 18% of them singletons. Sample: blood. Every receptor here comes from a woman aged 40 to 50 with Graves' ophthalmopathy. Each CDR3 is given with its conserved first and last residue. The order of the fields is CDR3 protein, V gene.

CASSMVLGNTEAFF TRBV19
CAWSVRENTEAFF TRBV30
CASSLVLQGGDGELFF TRBV11-3
CASSPTVSRGYEQYF TRBV28
CASSDFFRGVRGGTGDQPQHF TRBV6-4
CASSTISPNTVELFF TRBV12-3/TRBV12-4
CASSLKVLGGTEAFF TRBV11-2
CASSLTVGKNIQYF TRBV28
CASSLEPGTHEQYF TRBV12-3/TRBV12-4
CASSSGPGIGNEQYF TRBV11-2
CASSLSRGANTEAFF TRBV4-1
CASTTSRGWGEAFF TRBV6-2/TRBV6-3
CSAITLSGGLAGGKETQYF TRBV20-1
CASRDRATEAFF TRBV6-5
CASAGRYEQYF TRBV6-5
CATSRAGLKQPQHF TRBV15
CASSPSGYADTQYF TRBV18
CASSFPARRGEQYF TRBV28
CASSERGWQAEQYF TRBV6-1
CASSYSIRLETQYF TRBV6-2/TRBV6-3
CASRKNLTGSSYNSPLHF TRBV10-1
CASSPGGWDPNTGELFF TRBV7-2
CASGTGTPDSGNTIYF TRBV19
CASSTRVDTEAFF TRBV19
CASSLFWGSGQPQHF TRBV28
CASSLGSKNIQYF TRBV12-3/TRBV12-4
CASSPPGRQSAEAFF TRBV19
CASSPSGTSGYEQYF TRBV12-3/TRBV12-4
CASSPRRLARSNTGELFF TRBV12-3/TRBV12-4
CAISGGVNTEAFF TRBV12-3/TRBV12-4
CASSYSSSGVSSYEQYF TRBV6-5
CASSILISSNTGELFF TRBV19
CASSHDQGRHEQYF TRBV6-2/TRBV6-3
CASSRDPTGELFF TRBV6-5
CASSWDRGELFF TRBV12-3/TRBV12-4
CASSDSMEAYEQYF TRBV7-2
CAISSDRNTEAFF TRBV10-3
CASSPWEPFKNIQYF TRBV7-9
CASSFRTTPYEQYF TRBV11-2
CSASLYGGQETQYF TRBV29-1
CASSYGSAQYF TRBV6-5
CASWRPGLVSGELFF TRBV7-9
CAWSVPLYRDRNEKLFF TRBV30
CASSSDRGRAGELFF TRBV28
CAGTIGSEAFF TRBV12-3/TRBV12-4
CAWSPLGVGGLNSPLHF TRBV30
CASTDNYGYTF TRBV27
CASSQEGVRAYGYTF TRBV4-3
CASSSSQTSRADTQYF TRBV5-1